The present T cell receptor beta chain was sequenced within a study of cytomegalovirus exposure and HLA in healthy donors (TCRdb year 2017). About the investigation overall: According to an earlier analysis of 587 of the donors, some 180 million T cells yielded 117 million unique TCR beta sequences and approximately 280 Gb of sequence data. An early release covering just under 650 HLA-typed donors comprised 250 to 350 gigabases of sequencing data and 65 million to 100 million unique TCR sequences. Of the 300 to 500 genotyped donors, approximately 81% were placed in the genetic ancestry cluster associated with self-reported Caucasian donors. The study aimed to test whether signatures of past pathogen exposure could be identified by cataloging public T cell receptors. The study used immunosequencing to profile the T cell repertoires of about 670 subjects and linked those repertoires to cytomegalovirus serostatus. In addition to the first cohort of approximately 650 subjects, a separate validation cohort of approximately 130 different subjects was used. High-throughput TCR immunosequencing, statistical association of individual TCRs with disease status, and machine learning were combined to predict cytomegalovirus infection status. A later analysis re-analyzed previously published TCR beta repertoires from about 730 donors and added high-resolution HLA genotyping to study TCR occurrence patterns. Rather than drawing on any new phenotypic data, the later analysis identified candidate immune exposures from TCR beta sequences and the way those sequences occurred across donors. An earlier analysis of several hundred of the donors applied high-throughput TCR beta sequencing to assess whether each TCR beta V gene segment acted as functional or pseudogenic. Donor age, sex, ethnicity and CMV serostatus were collected together with the repertoire data. In a later genetic analysis, genome-wide SNP genotypes for about 65% of the 666 donors were used, and that subset was treated as a discovery cohort. Every repertoire in the discovery cohort had been generated on one and the same sequencing platform. HLA typing included class I and class II loci at four-digit resolution. Typing coverage varied by locus: roughly 629-630 donors for A, B, C, DRB1 and DQB1; approximately 500 for DQA1; nearly 610 for DPA1; roughly 470 for DPB1. Several DR-DQ haplotypes were handled as single units for association and clustering because linkage in the cohort was strong. Across approximately 420 genotyped donors of the cohort, an average of about 240,000 unique TCR beta nucleotide sequences per donor were sequenced, and approximately 17% of those sequences were non-productive. Study-level results and caveats: The presence/absence analyses assumed that sequencing depth was roughly uniform across donors, and that assumption may not be true. A later analysis found that most CMV-associated TCR beta chains appeared HLA-restricted, with HLA associations seemingly driven largely by CMV exposure. A later analysis reported that several top co-occurrence clusters appeared linked to parvovirus B19, influenza, CMV and Epstein-Barr virus. The classifier was reported to diagnose cytomegalovirus status with high specificity and sensitivity in both the original cohort and the validation cohort. In a later analysis, more than 15,000 TCR beta sequences were associated with specific HLA alleles at a false discovery rate of 0.05. The authors suggested that the approach could potentially be generalized to other disease states and immunological phenotypes. Most TCR sequences were seen in very few donors, while some public TCRs were found in many individuals. Immune exposure information for the cohort was limited to CMV serostatus. In a later genetic analysis, fewer N-insertions in productive TCRs were reported among donors in an Asian-associated ancestry cluster than the approximately 670-donor mean. In vitro tests confirmed that a few of the cytomegalovirus-associated TCR beta chains recognize cytomegalovirus antigens. Because the 87-base-pair reads could not distinguish some IMGT-functional V segments, including TRBV6-2 and TRBV6-3, those segments were excluded. In a later analysis, HLA-associated TCR beta chains showed more clonal expansion and lower generation probabilities than non-associated chains that were equally common. An earlier analysis of around 540 of the donors showed that most TCR beta V segments appeared in productive rearrangements either about 87% or about 30% of the time, which broadly matched IMGT annotations. When HLA alleles, especially DR and DQ, strongly co-occurred, TCR associations were difficult to assign to individual alleles. In a later genetic analysis, a missense DCLRE1C variant was associated with V-gene and J-gene trimming of TCR beta chains, and the association was replicated in an independent cohort. Because HLA typing was missing for some donors at each locus, association tests included only the typed subset. A further reported finding was that TCR beta sequences accurately predicted the HLA-A and HLA-B alleles for most subjects in the first cohort. About 15 rarely observed V segments, including chromosome 9 orphons, were excluded from the earlier analysis of approximately 500 of the donors because counts were too low. Only TCR beta chains were sequenced in this cohort, and the absence of alpha or paired-chain data limited detectable features. Correlated functional status among segregating V segments might be attributable to linkage disequilibrium, but an unknown experimental factor could not be ruled out. According to a later analysis, TCR association rates differed among HLA loci, with DRB1 alleles showing the most associated TCRs and HLA-C alleles showing the fewest. The study gave a list of 150 to 200 TCR beta chains associated with cytomegalovirus. A cluster of highly shared sequence variants was judged likely to represent a technical artifact of the sequencing pipeline.

V sheds 4 bases and J sheds 1 base, leaving 12 bases between their ends. The CDR3 runs 15 residues from the cysteine to the phenylalanine. Kept here is only the CDR3 DNA, which spans 45 bases and is read in frame from base 1. Looking up the germline V gene yields CDR1 SGDLS and CDR2 YYNGEE. The library was produced with the immunoSEQ multiplex PCR assay. For the multiplex PCR, a mixture combining 60 forward primers for TCR Vbeta segments and 13 reverse primers for TCR Jbeta segments was used. Amplification of the CDR3 region of rearranged TCR beta genes was performed with a multiplex PCR assay on genomic DNA. The Illumina HiSeq System was used to sequence the amplified TCR beta libraries as 87-base-pair reads. From the authors' description of their analysis: A later analysis tallied 70 million to 100 million unique TCR beta chains across the 666 repertoires, and roughly 11 million of those chains were shared by two or more donors. A nearest-neighbor algorithm error-corrected the raw reads and collapsed the reads into unique sequences, merging closely related sequences to remove PCR and sequencing errors. To assign V, D and J gene segments, CDR3 sequences were aligned to IMGT reference sequences. For a sequence to be retained, a match of at least six nucleotides to both a V gene segment and a J gene segment was required. A rearrangement was called productive if the CDR3 had no stop codons and remained in frame with V and J, and every other rearrangement was called non-productive. Following IMGT convention, CDR3 was defined as the stretch from the second conserved V-encoded cysteine up to the conserved J-encoded phenylalanine. In an earlier analysis of 500 to 650 of the donors, sequences lacking an unambiguous match to a single V gene segment were excluded. An earlier analysis of approximately 590 of the donors classified V segments as functional when productive rearrangements were above 56.7% and as segregating when the standard deviation between donors was above 5%. A statistical classification framework was developed to diagnose cytomegalovirus status using the catalog of TCR beta chain sequences. V and J gene assignment, in a later analysis, came from comparing TCR nucleotide sequences with IMGT/GENE-DB human TR gene sequences. Using the TCRdist pipeline, a later analysis assigned CDR3 sequences along with most-parsimonious VDJ recombination scenarios. In a later analysis, each TCR beta chain was defined by its CDR3 amino acid sequence together with its V-gene family, and reads without a unique V-gene family were excluded. A later analysis removed several hundred highly shared, low-generation-probability nucleotide sequences to deal with suspected cross-contamination and a sequencing artifact. A later analysis calculated a clonal expansion index for each public chain from normalized within-repertoire ranks of inferred template counts. Generation probabilities in a later analysis came from a VDJ recombination model fitted to out-of-frame rearrangements, and those results were checked against IGoR. In a later analysis, hypergeometric tests were used to score TCR-TCR, TCR-HLA and TCR-CMV co-occurrence, with a repertoire-size bias correction applied to TCR pairs. False discovery rates were estimated in a later analysis by permuting HLA or CMV assignments 20 times. In a later analysis, co-occurring TCRs were grouped using DBSCAN, and TCRdist sequence similarity was added for clustering within HLA-allele-positive subsets. For co-occurrence clustering, repertoires with fewer than 30,000 or more than 120,000 public chains were excluded, along with about five repertoires with anomalous nucleotide sharing. The clones in this table, taken by TCRdb from immuneACCESS, are in-frame only. Not every clone is retained; where verified, under half of the shortfall comes from an unresolved V gene, and the cause of the rest is unknown. The V and J calls and clone size were taken over from that table, and D and trimming were inferred from the DNA. Here the sample has 100,000 or so clones; 75% to 85% occur a single time. Of the sample, 6.1% falls within the top ten clones.

The cohort was made up of roughly 670 healthy bone marrow donors. At the time of sampling, all cohort members were nominally healthy, though unrecorded immune exposures were likely present. The donor tested CMV seronegative, placing the donor among the 350 to 400 seronegative members of the cohort. Each donor provided a peripheral blood sample, and peripheral blood mononuclear cells were used for TCR beta sequencing. Genomic DNA was extracted from the blood cell samples with the Qiagen DNeasy Blood Extraction Kit. This clone appeared a single time. No cognate antigen has been identified for it. No qualities accompany the bases; no much larger clone lies one base away.

Sequenced material: PBMCs. Recombination joined TRBV9 with TRBJ1-5, and TRBD1 may be the D gene, going by 5 matching bases. The TCR was taken from a man aged 18 to 30 in good health and CMV-seronegative. For the CDR3, the sequence is CASSLRGMSNQPQHF. In nucleotide form, the sequence is TGTGCCAGCAGCTTAAGGGGTATGAGCAATCAGCCCCAGCATTTT.